Listed here is a single T cell receptor (beta chain). In this sample, this clone turned up once. The antigen it recognizes is unknown. Base quality data are lacking; no much larger clone is found one base away. This specimen comes from a study of T cell responses to AZD1222 COVID-19 vaccine (dated by TCRdb to 2020 to 2023). General notes on the study: AZD1222 recipients given second doses at about 4 weeks or at about 12 weeks were pooled, since spike-specific TCR depth and breadth were not found to differ between the two schedules. TCR sequencing covered roughly 230 trial participants: about 210 given two doses of AZD1222 and 26 given two doses of MenACWY control vaccine. Trial participants were enrolled by age into 18-55, 56-69 and 70-plus year subgroups, with about 150, 28 and 57 TCR-sequenced participants respectively.

Overall study results and their limits: In the small 56-69-year group, the increase in depth fell short of significance, most likely because of low power. Conclusions about previously exposed vaccinees were limited because only a handful of AZD1222 recipients were SARS-CoV-2 seropositive at baseline. The whole spike protein was spanned by vaccine-associated CD4 TCRs, and dominant responses were seen in regions 160-218 and 743-854. Epitopes outside the regions mutated in the B.1.351 and B.1.1.7 variants were reportedly recognized by nearly half of the unique spike-specific TCRs. After two AZD1222 doses, spike-specific TCR breadth and depth were significantly higher than at day 0 and than in MenACWY recipients. Participants were mostly white British, with more females than males. The authors suggested clonal diversity may have been underestimated. Because no samples from the day 14 peak response were available, repertoires could be characterized only after the peak T cell response.

CDR1 and CDR2, per the germline V gene (reference sequence), are LGHDT and YNNKEL. After removal of 4 bases from V and 3 bases from J, the junction retains 5 bases not matched to a gene. Counted from cysteine to phenylalanine, this CDR3 has 16 amino acids. The entry retains the CDR3 DNA only, 48 bases that are in frame from base 1. The CDR3 regions of human TCRbeta chains were subjected to immunosequencing. As for the original processing: TCRs in the repertoires were matched against a reference library of SARS-CoV-2-specific TCRs that had been generated with the MIRA antigen-specificity platform. Breadth was defined as the fraction of unique TCRs that were SARS-CoV-2-associated, and depth was defined as the fraction of total T cells that were SARS-CoV-2-associated. Each spike-specific TCR was assigned to its reactive spike region and to a CD4 or CD8 class using the MIRA data. Log10-transformed breadth and depth values were compared by one-way ANOVA with Sidak's multiple comparisons tests. TCRdb limited this immuneACCESS table to in-frame rearrangements with V and J called. A share of clones is missing; checked studies link under half to unresolved V genes, and the rest is unexplained. V and J calls and clone size are copied from that table; D and trimming were computed from the DNA. The sample profile shows about 110,000 clones; about 87% of them were found once. The ten biggest clones cover 1.6% of the sample.

What this sample's time point label stands for: baseline before first vaccination. Vaccinee samples were obtained from the UK trials COV001 and COV002, which included a single-blind randomized controlled phase 2/3 trial of AZD1222 (ChAdOx1 nCoV-19) in healthy adults. Trial participant PBMC samples were collected at day 0 and day 28 after the second dose for TCRbeta chain sequencing. The sample consisted of peripheral blood, taken on day 0 of AZD1222 vaccination. The TCR originated in an adult in good health. The sequence joins TRBV3-1 (or the pseudogene TRBV3-2) to TRBJ2-5, with TRBD2 identical over 13 junction bases. The CDR3: CASSPRTSGREETQYF. DNA sequence: TGTGCCAGCAGCCCTCGGACTAGCGGGAGAGAAGAGACCCAGTACTTC.